This T cell receptor (beta chain) originates from a study of regulatory T cells in long-lasting Graves disease. The overall study: Graves' patients, diagnosed recently, had received antithyroid drugs under 3 months. Study-wide points: Persistent patients had more shared public clonotypes (under 3,000) than new patients (just over 950).

The V gene lost 8 bases and the J gene lost 3 bases, with 11 bases spanning the gap. Germline CDR1 and CDR2: SNHLY and FYNNEI. The CDR3 extends over 12 amino acids. Sample time point: newly diagnosed GD, antithyroid drugs for less than 3 months. PBMCs were the source of the RNA used for TCR sequencing. iRepertoire HTBI primers and Arm-PCR of CDR3 regions built TCR beta libraries. MiXCR, applied by TCRdb to the multiplex PCR reads, yields one record per CDR3 protein. Of 350,000 to 500,000 distinct CDR3 sequences in the sample, 13% to 15% are singletons; the top ten hold about 15%. This clonotype was counted ten times or more. The antigen is not known. The same data also contributed to another study, on T cells in Graves' hyperthyroidism and ophthalmopathy. That source notes: A lack of ophthalmopathy progression within 18 months defined stable Graves' hyperthyroidism. The HTBI primer set served for first-round RT-PCR of the TCR CDR3.

The V gene is TRBV2, the J gene TRBJ2-7; D is ambiguous. The sequence was obtained from a woman in her forties or fifties with Graves disease. Sample: peripheral blood mononuclear cells (PBMCs), taken at new diagnosis, from a patient treated with antithyroid drugs. CDR3 coding DNA: TGTGCCAGCGGACCCGAGCTCTACGAGCAGTACTTC. It translates to CASGPELYEQYF.